Sequencing of this T cell receptor (delta chain) was carried out in a study of γδ T cells in repeated Plasmodium falciparum infection. Study overall: Malian repertoires were sampled cross-sectionally without transmission and longitudinally through febrile malaria. Findings and limits, study-wide: Vgamma9/Vdelta2+ repertoires stayed stably polyclonal over time and infection.

Bulk repertoires came from Vgamma9/Vdelta2+ or Vdelta2-negative gammadelta T cells flow-sorted from PBMC. This clone was recorded a few times. The antigen is unknown. The TCRdb protein comes from a much larger clone and disagrees with this DNA's translation at residue 7, likely due to a read error; the protein given here is derived from the DNA. This CDR3 has 22 residues. Germline V CDR1 and CDR2: TSWWSYY, QGS. J gave up 0 bases and V 3 bases, and 21 bases lay outside the gene matches. TRG and TRD sequences were obtained from every sorted gammadelta sample. TCRdb reanalyzed the multiplex PCR reads using CATT. This table has 75,000 to 95,000 delta-chain clones, 0.75% to 1% appearing once.

The V call is TRDV1, the J call TRDJ1, with TRDD3 identical over 11 bases. TCRdb leaves out the J gene; it was filled in here by matching the DNA to germline. The sequencing sample was made of gamma-delta T cells from blood. The source is a pool of human donors (malaria-infected and uninfected, not separated). CDR3 in DNA: TGTGCTCTTGGGGATCCCTCTTCCTCCTGGGGGATACACACTTCGTACACCGATAAACTCATCTTT. Translating it yields CALGDPSSSWGIHTSYTDKLIF.